This T cell receptor beta chain was obtained from a study of blood T cell repertoires in COVID-19. Authors' data handling: From reference gene primer amplification, estimates of nucleated cell counts were derived. Sequenced by immunoSEQ multiplex PCR; TCRdb stores in-frame clones only, minus some. V and J calls and clone size are as listed in that table; D and trimming were resolved from the DNA. The repertoire holds approximately 190,000 clones, with less than 90% as singletons. With 5 bases clipped from V and 10 bases from J, the junction kept 6 bases outside the gene matches. There are 14 residues in the CDR3. Looked up from germline, CDR1 is LNHDA and CDR2 is SQIVND (reference sequence).

This receptor was taken from a human donor in a cohort sampled during active COVID-19. The chain has TRBV19 and TRBJ1-6; 9 bases are shared with TRBD1. Sequences were obtained from peripheral blood. CDR3 sequence (DNA): TGTGCCAGTAGTGAACAGGGGGCGGCGTCACCCCTCCACTTT. This gives the protein CASSEQGAASPLHF.